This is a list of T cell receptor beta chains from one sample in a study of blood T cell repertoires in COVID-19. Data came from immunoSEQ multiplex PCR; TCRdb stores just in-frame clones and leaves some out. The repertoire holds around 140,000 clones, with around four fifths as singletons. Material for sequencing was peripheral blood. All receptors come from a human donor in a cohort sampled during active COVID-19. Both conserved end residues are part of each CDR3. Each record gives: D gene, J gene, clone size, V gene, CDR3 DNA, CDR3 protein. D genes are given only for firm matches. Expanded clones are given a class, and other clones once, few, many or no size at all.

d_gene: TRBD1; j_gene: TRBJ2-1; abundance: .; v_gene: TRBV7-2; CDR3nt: TGTGCCAGCGGGACAGGCTTCTACAATGAGCAGTTCTTC; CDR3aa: CASGTGFYNEQFF
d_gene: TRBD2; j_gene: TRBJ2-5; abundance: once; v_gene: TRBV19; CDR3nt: TGTGCCAGTAGTATTCTGGCGGGAGGAGGGGAGACCCAGTACTTC; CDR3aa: CASSILAGGGETQYF
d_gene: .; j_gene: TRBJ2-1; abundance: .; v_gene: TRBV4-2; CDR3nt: TGTGCCAGCAGCCAAGCAGGGGGGTCCTACAATGAGCAGTTCTTC; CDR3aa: CASSQAGGSYNEQFF
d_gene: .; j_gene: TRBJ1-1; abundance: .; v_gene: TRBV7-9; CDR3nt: TGTGCCACCGGGGGCACTGAAGCTTTCTTT; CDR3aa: CATGGTEAFF
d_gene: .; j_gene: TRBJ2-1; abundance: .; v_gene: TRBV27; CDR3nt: TGTGCCAGCAGTATCGGGACTCCCTACAATGAGCAGTTCTTC; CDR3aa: CASSIGTPYNEQFF
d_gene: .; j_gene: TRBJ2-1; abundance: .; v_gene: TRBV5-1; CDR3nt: TGCGCCAGCAGCTTGACAGGTGGGACAAATGAGCAGTTCTTC; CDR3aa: CASSLTGGTNEQFF
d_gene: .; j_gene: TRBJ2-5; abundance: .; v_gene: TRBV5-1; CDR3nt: TGCGCCAGCAGCTTTCCGGGGGAGGAGACCCAGTACTTC; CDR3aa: CASSFPGEETQYF
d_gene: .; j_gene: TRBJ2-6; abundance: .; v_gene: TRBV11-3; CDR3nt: TGTGCCAGCAGCTTCAATGGGGCCAACGTCCTGACTTTC; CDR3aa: CASSFNGANVLTF
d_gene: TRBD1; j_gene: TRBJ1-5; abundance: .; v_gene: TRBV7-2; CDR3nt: TGTGCCAGCAGCTTAGGAGGGACAGTTAATCAGCCCCAGCATTTT; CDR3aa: CASSLGGTVNQPQHF
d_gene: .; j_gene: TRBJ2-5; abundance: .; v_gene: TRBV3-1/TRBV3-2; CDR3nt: TGTGCCAGCAGCCTAACCGGGAGCCAAGAGACCCAGTACTTC; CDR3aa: CASSLTGSQETQYF